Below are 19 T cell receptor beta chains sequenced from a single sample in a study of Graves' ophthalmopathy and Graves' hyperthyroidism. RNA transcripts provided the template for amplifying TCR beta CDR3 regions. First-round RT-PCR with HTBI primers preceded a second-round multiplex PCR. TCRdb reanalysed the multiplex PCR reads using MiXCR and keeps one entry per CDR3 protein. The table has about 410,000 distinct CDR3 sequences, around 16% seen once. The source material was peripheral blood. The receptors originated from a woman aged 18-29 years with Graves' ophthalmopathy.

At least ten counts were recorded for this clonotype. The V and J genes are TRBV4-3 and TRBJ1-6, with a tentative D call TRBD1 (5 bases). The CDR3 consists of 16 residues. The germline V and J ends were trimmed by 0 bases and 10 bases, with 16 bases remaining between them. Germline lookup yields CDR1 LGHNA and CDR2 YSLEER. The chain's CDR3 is CASSQDLGAMGSPLHF. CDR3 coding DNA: TGCGCCAGCAGCCAAGATCTAGGGGCCATGGGGTCACCCCTCCACTTT.

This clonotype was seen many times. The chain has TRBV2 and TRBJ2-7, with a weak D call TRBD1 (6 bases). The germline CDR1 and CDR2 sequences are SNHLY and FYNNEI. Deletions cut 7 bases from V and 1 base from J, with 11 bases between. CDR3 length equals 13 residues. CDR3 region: CASKAGASYEQYF. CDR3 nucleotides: TGTGCCAGCAAGGCAGGGGCGTCCTACGAGCAGTACTTC.

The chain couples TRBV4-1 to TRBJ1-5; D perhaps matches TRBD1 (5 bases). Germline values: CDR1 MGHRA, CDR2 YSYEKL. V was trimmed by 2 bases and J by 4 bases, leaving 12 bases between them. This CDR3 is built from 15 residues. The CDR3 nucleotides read TGCGCCAGCAGCCAACCGACAGTAGATAATCAGCCCCAGCATTTT. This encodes CASSQPTVDNQPQHF.

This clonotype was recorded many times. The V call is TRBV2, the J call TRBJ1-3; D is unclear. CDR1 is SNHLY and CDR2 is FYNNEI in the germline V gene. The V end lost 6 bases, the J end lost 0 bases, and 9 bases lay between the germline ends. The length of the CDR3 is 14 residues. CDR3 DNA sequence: TGTGCCAGCAGCCTAGCACCCTCTGGAAACACCATATATTTT. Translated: CASSLAPSGNTIYF.

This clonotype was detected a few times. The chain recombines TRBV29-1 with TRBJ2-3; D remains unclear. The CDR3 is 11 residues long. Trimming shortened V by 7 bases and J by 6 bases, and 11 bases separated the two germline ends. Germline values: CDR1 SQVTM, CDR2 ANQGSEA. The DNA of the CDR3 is TGCAGCGCCTCCCTCGGGGATACGCAGTATTTT. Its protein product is CSASLGDTQYF.

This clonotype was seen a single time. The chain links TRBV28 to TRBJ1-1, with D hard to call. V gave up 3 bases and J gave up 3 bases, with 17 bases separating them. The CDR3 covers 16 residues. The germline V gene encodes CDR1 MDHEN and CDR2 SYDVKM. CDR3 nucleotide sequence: TGTGCCAGCAGTTTTTCCCAAGGCTCAGGCCACACTGAAGCTTTCTTT. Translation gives CASSFSQGSGHTEAFF.

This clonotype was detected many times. CDR3 bases: TGTGCCAGCAGTTACTCCCAGGGGGACCTGGATGGCTACACCTTC. Its translation: CASSYSQGDLDGYTF. The V and J genes are TRBV6-5 and TRBJ1-2; 7 nucleotides match TRBD1. The CDR3 consists of 15 residues. Germline CDR1 reads MNHEY; CDR2 reads SVGAGI. Trimming cost V 0 bases and J 6 bases; bases outside gene matches: 7.

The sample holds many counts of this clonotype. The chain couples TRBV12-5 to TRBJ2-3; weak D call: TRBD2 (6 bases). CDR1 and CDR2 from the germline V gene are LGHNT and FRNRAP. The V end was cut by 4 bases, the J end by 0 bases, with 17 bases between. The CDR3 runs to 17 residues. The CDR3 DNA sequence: TGTGCTAGTGGTTCCGGTTTAGCGGACCCTAGCACAGATACGCAGTATTTT. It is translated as CASGSGLADPSTDTQYF.

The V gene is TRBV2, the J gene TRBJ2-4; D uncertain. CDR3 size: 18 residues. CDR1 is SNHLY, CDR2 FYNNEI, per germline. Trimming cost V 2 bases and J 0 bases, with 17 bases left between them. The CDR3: CASSERPIGALAKNIQYF. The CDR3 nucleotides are TGTGCCAGCAGTGAACGGCCGATAGGTGCCCTAGCCAAAAACATTCAGTACTTC.

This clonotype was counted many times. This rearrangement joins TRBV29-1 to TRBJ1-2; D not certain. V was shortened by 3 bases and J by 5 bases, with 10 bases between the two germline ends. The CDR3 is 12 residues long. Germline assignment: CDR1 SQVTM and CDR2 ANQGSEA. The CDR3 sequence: CSVERTEYGYTF. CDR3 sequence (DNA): TGCAGCGTTGAGCGGACGGAGTATGGCTACACCTTC.

Written as DNA, the CDR3 is TGTGCCAGCAGCTTGGAAGCTGTTATGAGCACTGAAGCTTTCTTT. Translating it yields CASSLEAVMSTEAFF. The gene calls are TRBV5-5 and TRBJ1-1; D gene ambiguous. The CDR3 is 15 amino acids. From germline, CDR1 is SGHKS and CDR2 YYEKEE (reference sequence). Trimming removed 0 bases from V and 4 bases from J, with 13 bases in between.

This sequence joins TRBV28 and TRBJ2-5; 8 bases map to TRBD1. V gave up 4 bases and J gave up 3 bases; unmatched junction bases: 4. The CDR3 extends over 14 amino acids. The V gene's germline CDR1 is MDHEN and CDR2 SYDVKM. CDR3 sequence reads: CASSSWTGKETQYF. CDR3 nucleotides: TGTGCCAGCAGTTCTTGGACAGGGAAAGAGACCCAGTACTTC. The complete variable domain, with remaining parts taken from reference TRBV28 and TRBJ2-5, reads DVKVTQSSRYLVKRTGEKVFLECVQDMDHENMFWYRQDPGLGLRLIYFSYDVKMKEKGDIPEGYSVSREKKERFSLILESASTNQTSMYLCASSSWTGKETQYFGPGTRLLVL.

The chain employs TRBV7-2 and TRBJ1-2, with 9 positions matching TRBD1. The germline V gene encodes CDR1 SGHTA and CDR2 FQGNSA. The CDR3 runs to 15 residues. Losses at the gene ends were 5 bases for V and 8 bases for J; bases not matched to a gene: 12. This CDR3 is CASSPGRTGAFGYTF. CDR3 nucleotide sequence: TGTGCCAGCAGCCCCGGTCGGACAGGGGCTTTCGGCTACACCTTC.

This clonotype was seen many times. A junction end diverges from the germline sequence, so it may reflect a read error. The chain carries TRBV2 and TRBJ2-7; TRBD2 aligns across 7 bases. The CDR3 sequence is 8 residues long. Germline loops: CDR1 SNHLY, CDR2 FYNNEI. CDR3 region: CASSRGDF. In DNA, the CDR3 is TGTGCCAGCAGCCGGGGGGACTTC.

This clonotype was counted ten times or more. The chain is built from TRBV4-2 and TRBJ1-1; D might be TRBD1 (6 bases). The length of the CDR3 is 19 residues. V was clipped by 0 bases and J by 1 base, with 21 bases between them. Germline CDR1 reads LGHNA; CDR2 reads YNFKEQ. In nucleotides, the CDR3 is TGTGCCAGCAGCCAAGATCCCCAGGGGTCCCTAATGGAGAACACTGAAGCTTTCTTT. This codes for CASSQDPQGSLMENTEAFF.

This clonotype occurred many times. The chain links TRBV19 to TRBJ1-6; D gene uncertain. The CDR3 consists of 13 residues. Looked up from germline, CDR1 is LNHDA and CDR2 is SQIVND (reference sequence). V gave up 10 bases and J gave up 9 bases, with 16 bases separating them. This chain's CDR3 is CATLSARGSPLHF. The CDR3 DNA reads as TGTGCCACATTATCGGCCCGGGGTTCACCCCTCCACTTT.

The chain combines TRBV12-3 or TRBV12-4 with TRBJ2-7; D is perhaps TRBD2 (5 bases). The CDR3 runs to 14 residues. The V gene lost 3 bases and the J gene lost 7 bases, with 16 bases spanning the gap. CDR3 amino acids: CASSFTTISGEQYF. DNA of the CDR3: TGTGCCAGCAGTTTTACGACTATTTCGGGTGAGCAGTACTTC.

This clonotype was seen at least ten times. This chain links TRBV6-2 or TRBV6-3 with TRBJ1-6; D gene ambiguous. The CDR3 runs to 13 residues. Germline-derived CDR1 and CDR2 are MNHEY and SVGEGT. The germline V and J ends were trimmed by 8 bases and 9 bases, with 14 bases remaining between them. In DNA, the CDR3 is TGTGCCAGCGGAGACCACAGTTTTTCACCCCTCCACTTT. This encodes CASGDHSFSPLHF.

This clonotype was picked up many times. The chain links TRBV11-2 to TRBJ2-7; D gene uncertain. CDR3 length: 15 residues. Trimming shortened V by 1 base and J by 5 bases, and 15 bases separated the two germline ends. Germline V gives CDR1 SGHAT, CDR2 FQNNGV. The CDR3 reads CASSLGARIIHEQYF. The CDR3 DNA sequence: TGTGCCAGCAGCTTAGGGGCCAGGATAATCCACGAGCAGTACTTC.